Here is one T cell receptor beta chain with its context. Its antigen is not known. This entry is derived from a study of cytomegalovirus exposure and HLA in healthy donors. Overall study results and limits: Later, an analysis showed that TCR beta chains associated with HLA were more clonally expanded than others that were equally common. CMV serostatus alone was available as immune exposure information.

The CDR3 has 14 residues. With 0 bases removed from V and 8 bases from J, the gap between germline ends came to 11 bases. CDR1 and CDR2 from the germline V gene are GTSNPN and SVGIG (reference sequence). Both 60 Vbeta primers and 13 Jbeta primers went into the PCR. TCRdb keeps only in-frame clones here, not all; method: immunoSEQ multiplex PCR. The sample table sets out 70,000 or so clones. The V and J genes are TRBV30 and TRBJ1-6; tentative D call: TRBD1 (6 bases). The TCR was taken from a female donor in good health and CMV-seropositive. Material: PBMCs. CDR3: CAWSVGTQDSPLHF. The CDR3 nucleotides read TGTGCCTGGAGTGTGGGGACACAAGATTCACCCCTCCACTTT.